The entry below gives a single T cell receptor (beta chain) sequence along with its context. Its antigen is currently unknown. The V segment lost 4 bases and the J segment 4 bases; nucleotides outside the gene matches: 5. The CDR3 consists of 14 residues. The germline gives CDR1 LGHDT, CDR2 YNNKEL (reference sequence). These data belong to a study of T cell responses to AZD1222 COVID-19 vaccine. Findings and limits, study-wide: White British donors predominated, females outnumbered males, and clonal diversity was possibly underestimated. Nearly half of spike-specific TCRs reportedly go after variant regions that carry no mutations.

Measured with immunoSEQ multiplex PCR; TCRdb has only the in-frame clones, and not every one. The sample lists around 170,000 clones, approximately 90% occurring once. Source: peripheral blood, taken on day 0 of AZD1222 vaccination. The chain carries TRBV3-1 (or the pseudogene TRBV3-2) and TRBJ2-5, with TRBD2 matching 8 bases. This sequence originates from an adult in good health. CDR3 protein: CASSPLGGVETQYF. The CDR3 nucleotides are TGTGCCAGCAGCCCCCTCGGGGGGGTAGAGACCCAGTACTTC.